This T cell receptor (beta chain) was identified during a study of blood T cell repertoires in COVID-19. The overall study: From T cells, B-cell-depleted T cells, or PBMCs came the material, which was cDNA or gDNA.

Authors' analysis steps: Cell counts per sample came from amplifying reference gene primers. Some clones are missing from TCRdb's copy, which holds only in-frame ones; the method was immunoSEQ multiplex PCR. The V and J calls and clone size were taken over from that table, and D and trimming were inferred from the DNA. Among around 500,000 clones listed, roughly 88% were seen once. This CDR3 has 13 residues. The trim removed 6 bases at V and 7 bases at J, leaving 9 bases unmatched. Germline V CDR1 and CDR2: MDHEN, SYDVKM. This clone was observed a single time. The sequenced sample consisted of peripheral blood. The sequence came from a human donor in a cohort sampled during active COVID-19. This chain connects TRBV28 to TRBJ2-7; 7 bases match TRBD1. The CDR3 DNA reads TGTGCCAGCAGCCGCGAACAGGGGCGAGAGCAGTACTTC. It specifies CASSREQGREQYF.